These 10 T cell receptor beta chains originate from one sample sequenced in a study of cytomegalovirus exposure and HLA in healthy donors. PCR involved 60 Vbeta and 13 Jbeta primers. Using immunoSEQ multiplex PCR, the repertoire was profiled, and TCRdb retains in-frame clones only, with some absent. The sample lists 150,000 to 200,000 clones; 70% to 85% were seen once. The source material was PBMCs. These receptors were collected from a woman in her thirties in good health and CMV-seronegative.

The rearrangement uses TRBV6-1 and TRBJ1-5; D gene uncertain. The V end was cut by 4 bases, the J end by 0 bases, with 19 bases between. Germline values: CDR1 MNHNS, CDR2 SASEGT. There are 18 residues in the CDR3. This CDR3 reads CASSVRVSSPNSNQPQHF. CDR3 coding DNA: TGTGCCAGCAGTGTCCGGGTCTCGTCTCCCAATAGCAATCAGCCCCAGCATTTT.

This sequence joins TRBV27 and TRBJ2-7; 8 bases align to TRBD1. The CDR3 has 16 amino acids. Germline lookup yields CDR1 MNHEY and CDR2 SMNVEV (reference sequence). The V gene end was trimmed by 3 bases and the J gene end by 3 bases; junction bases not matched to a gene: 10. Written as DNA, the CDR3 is TGTGCCAGCAGTTTGAATTCCGGGACAGGCCGCTACGAGCAGTACTTC. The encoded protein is CASSLNSGTGRYEQYF.

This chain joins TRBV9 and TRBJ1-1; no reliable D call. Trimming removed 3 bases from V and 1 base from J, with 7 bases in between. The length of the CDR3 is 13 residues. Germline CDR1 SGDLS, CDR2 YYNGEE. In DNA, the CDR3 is TGTGCCAGCAGCGATGAGGAGAACACTGAAGCTTTCTTT. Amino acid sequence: CASSDEENTEAFF.

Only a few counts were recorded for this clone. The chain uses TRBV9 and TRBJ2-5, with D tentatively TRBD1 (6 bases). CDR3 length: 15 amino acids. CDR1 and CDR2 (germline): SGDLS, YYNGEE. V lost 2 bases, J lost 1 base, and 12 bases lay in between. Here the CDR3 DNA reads TGTGCCAGCAGCGTCTCCACAGGGTCCCAAGAGACCCAGTACTTC. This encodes CASSVSTGSQETQYF.

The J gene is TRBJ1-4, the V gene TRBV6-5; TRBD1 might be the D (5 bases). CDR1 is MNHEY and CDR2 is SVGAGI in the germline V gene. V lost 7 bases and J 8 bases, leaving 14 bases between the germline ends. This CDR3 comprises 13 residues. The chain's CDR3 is CASTYAKGEKLFF. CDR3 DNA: TGTGCCAGCACCTACGCCAAGGGGGAAAAACTGTTTTTT.

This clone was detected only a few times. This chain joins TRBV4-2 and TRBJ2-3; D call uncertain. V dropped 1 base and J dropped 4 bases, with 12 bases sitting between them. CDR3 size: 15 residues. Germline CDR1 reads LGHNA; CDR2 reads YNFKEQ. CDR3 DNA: TGTGCCAGCAGCCAAGTCTCGGTTAGTCCAGATACGCAGTATTTT. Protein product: CASSQVSVSPDTQYF.

This chain's CDR3 is CASSLQRDRAYEQYF. CDR3 nucleotide sequence: TGCGCCAGCAGCTTGCAGCGGGACAGGGCCTACGAGCAGTACTTC. The chain has TRBV5-1 and TRBJ2-7; 9 positions match TRBD1. CDR1 and CDR2 from the germline V gene are SGHRS and YFSETQ. This CDR3 spans 15 amino acids. The V gene end was trimmed by 1 base and the J gene end by 2 bases; junction bases not matched to a gene: 4.

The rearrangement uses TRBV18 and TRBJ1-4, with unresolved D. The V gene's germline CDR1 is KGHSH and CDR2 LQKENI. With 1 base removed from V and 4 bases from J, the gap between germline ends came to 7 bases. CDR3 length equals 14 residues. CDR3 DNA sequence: TGTGCCAGCTCACCACGGCAAGTTAATGAAAAACTGTTTTTT. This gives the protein CASSPRQVNEKLFF.

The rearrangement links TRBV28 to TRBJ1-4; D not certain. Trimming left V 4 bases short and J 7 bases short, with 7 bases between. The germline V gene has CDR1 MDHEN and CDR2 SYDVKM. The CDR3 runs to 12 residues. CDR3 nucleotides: TGTGCCAGCAGTTACCGGGGTGAAAAACTGTTTTTT. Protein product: CASSYRGEKLFF.

CDR3 in DNA: TGTGCCAGCAAGGGACTAGCGGGCGACTCCTACGAGCAGTACTTC. This encodes CASKGLAGDSYEQYF. The J gene is TRBJ2-7, the V gene TRBV27; TRBD2 matches 12 bases. V was clipped by 7 bases and J by 0 bases; unmatched bases: 4. The CDR3 is 15 residues long. Germline assignment: CDR1 MNHEY and CDR2 SMNVEV (reference sequence).